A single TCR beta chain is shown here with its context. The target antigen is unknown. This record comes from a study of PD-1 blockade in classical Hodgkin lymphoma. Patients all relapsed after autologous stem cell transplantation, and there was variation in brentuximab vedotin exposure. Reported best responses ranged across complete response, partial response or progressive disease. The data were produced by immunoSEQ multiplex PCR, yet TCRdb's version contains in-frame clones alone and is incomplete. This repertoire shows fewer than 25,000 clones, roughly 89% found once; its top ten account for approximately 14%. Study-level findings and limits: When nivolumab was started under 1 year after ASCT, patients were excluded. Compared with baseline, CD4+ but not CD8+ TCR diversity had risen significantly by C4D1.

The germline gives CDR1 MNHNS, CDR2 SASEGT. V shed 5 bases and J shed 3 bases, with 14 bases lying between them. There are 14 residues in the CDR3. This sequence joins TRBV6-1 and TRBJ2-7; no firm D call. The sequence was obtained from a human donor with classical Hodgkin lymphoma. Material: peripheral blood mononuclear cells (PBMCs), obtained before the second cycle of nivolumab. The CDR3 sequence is CASSKKTAHYEQYF. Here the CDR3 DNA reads TGTGCCAGCAGTAAAAAAACTGCGCACTACGAGCAGTACTTC.